This T cell receptor (beta chain) was captured by sequencing in a study of early T cells in non-severe SARS-CoV-2 infection. Findings and limits, study-wide: Private and CD4 specificities were missed by VDJdb matching, skewed to anti-spike CD8.

CDR3 length: 14 residues. J gave up 6 bases and V 6 bases, and 6 bases lay outside the gene matches. TCRdb reprocessed the 5' RACE reads with MiXCR, giving one entry per CDR3 protein. This table has around 35,000 distinct CDR3 sequences, 5.9% appearing once. This clonotype was observed at least ten times. Its antigen is as yet unknown. The sequence was obtained from an adult who was a healthcare worker with PCR-confirmed SARS-CoV-2 infection or an uninfected control (not recorded which). This chain joins TRBV12-3 or TRBV12-4 and TRBJ2-1, with TRBD1 identical over 9 bases. Sequenced material: whole blood. The CDR3 spells CASRPGQGINEQFF. As DNA, the CDR3 is TGTGCCAGCAGACCGGGACAGGGTATCAATGAGCAGTTCTTC.